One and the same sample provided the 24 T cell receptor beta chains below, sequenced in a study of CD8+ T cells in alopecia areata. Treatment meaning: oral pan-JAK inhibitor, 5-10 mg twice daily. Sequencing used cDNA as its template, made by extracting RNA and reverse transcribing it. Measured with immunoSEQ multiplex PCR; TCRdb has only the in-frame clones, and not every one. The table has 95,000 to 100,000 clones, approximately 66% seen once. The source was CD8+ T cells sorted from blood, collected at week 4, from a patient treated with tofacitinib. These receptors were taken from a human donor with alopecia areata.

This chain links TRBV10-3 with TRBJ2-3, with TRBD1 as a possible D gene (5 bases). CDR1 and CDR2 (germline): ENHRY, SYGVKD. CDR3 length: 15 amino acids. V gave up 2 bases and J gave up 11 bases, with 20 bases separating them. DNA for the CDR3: TGTGCCATCAGTGAGCTGGGCCAAGGGGATAAGAGGCAGTATTTT. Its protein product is CAISELGQGDKRQYF.

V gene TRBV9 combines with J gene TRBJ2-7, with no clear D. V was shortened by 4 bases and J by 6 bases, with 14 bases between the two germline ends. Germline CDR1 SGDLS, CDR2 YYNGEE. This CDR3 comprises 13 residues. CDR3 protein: CASSLGPSFEQYF. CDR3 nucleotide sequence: TGTGCCAGCAGCTTAGGGCCCAGCTTCGAGCAGTACTTC.

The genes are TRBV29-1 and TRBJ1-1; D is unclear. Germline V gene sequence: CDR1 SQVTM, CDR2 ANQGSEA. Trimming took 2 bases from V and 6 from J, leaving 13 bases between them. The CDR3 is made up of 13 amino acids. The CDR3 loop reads CSVEQTINPEAFF. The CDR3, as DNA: TGCAGCGTTGAACAGACCATAAACCCTGAAGCTTTCTTT. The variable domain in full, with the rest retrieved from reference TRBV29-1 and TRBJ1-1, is SAVISQKPSRDICQRGTSLTIQCQVDSQVTMMFWYRQQPGQSLTLIATANQGSEATYESGFVIDKFPISRPNLTFSTLTVSNMSPEDSSIYLCSVEQTINPEAFFGQGTRLTVV.

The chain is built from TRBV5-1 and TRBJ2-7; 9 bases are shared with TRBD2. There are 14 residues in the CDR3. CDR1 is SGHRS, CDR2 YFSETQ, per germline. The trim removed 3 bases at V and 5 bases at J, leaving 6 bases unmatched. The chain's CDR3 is CASSWTSEPHEQYF. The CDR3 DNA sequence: TGCGCCAGCAGCTGGACTAGCGAGCCGCACGAGCAGTACTTC.

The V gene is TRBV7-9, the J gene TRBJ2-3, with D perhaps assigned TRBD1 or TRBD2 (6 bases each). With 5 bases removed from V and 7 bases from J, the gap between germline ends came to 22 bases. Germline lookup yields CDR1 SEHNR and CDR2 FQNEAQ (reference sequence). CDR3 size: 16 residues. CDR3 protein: CASSPIQGGRANTQYF. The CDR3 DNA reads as TGTGCCAGCAGCCCTATACAGGGAGGCCGGGCAAATACGCAGTATTTT.

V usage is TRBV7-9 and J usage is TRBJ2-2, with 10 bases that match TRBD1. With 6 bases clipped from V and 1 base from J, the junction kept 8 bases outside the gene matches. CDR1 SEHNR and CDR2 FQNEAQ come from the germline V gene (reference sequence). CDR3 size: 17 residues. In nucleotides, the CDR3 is TGTGCCAGCAGTCTGGACCGGGACAGGGGGAACACCGGGGAGCTGTTTTTT. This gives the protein CASSLDRDRGNTGELFF.

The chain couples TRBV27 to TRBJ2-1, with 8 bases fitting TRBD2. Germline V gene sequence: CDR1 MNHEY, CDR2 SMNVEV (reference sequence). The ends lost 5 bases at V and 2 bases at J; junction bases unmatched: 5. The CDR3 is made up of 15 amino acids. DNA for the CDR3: TGTGCCAGCAGTGCAACTAGCGGCCCCTACAATGAGCAGTTCTTC. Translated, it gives CASSATSGPYNEQFF.

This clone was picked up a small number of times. CDR3 amino acids: CAWYAEDYYNEQFF. The DNA of the CDR3 is TGTGCCTGGTATGCTGAGGACTACTACAATGAGCAGTTCTTC. The chain carries TRBV30 and TRBJ2-1, with D tentatively TRBD2 (6 bases). Germline V CDR1 and CDR2: GTSNPN, SVGIG (reference sequence). Trimming took 5 bases from V and 3 from J, leaving 14 bases between them. The CDR3 loop spans 14 amino acids.

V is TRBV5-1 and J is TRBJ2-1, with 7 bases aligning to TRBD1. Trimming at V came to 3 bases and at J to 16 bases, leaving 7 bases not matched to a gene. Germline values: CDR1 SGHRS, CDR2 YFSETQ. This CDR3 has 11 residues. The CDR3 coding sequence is TGCGCCAGCAGCTCACAGGACAGGACCTTCTTC. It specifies CASSSQDRTFF. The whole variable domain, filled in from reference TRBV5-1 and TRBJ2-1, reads KAGVTQTPRYLIKTRGQQVTLSCSPISGHRSVSWYQQTPGQGLQFLFEYFSETQRNKGNFPGRFSGRQFSNSRSEMNVSTLELGDSALYLCASSSQDRTFFGPGTRLTVL.

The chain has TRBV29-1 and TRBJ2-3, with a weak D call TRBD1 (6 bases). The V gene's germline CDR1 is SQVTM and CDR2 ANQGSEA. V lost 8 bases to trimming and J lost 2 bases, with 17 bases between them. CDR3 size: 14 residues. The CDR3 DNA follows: TGCAGCCCCTCCCAGGGGTTTCCCACAGATACGCAGTATTTT. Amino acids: CSPSQGFPTDTQYF.

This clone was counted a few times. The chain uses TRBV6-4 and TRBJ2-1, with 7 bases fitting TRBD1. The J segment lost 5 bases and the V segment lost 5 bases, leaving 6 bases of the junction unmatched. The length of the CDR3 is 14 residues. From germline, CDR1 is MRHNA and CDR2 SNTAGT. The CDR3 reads CASSPGTDNNEQFF. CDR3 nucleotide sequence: TGTGCCAGCAGTCCCGGGACAGATAACAATGAGCAGTTCTTC.

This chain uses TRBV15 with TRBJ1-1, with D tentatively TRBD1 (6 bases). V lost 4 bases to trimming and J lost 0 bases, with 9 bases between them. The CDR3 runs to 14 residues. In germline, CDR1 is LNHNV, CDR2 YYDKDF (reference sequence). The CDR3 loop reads CATSNRAVNTEAFF. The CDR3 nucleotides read TGTGCCACCAGCAACAGGGCGGTGAACACTGAAGCTTTCTTT.

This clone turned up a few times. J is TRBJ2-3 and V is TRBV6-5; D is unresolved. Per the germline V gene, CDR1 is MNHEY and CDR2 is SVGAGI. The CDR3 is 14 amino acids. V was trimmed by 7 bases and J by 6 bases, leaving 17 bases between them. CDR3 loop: CASTPHRPHDTQYF. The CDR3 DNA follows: TGTGCCAGCACCCCCCACCGTCCGCACGATACGCAGTATTTT.

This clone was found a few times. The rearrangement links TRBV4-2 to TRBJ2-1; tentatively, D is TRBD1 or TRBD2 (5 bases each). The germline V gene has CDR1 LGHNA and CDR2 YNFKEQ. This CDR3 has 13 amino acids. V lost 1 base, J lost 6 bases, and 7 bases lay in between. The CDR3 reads CASSQGDANEQFF. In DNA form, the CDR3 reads TGTGCCAGCAGCCAAGGGGACGCCAATGAGCAGTTCTTC.

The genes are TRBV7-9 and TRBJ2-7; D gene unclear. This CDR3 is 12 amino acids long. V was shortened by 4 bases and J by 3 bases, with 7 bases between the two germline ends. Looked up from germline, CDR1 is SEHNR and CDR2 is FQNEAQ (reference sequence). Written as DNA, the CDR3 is TGTGCCAGCAGCTCGGTCCACTACGAGCAGTACTTC. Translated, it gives CASSSVHYEQYF.

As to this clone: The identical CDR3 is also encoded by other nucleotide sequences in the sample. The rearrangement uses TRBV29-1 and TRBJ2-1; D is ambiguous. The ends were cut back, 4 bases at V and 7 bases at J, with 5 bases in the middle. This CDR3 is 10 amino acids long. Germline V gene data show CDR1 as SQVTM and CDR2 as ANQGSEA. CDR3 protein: CSVGGNEQFF. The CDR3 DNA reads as TGCAGCGTTGGAGGAAATGAGCAGTTCTTC.

DNA of the CDR3: TGCGCCAGCAGCCATGGGAGGGGACAAGGGGAGCCCCAGCATTTT. This encodes CASSHGRGQGEPQHF. The genes are TRBV4-3 and TRBJ1-5, with D maybe TRBD1 (6 bases). V was pared by 3 bases and J by 8 bases, with 17 bases between. Germline V gives CDR1 LGHNA, CDR2 YSLEER. CDR3 length: 15 amino acids.

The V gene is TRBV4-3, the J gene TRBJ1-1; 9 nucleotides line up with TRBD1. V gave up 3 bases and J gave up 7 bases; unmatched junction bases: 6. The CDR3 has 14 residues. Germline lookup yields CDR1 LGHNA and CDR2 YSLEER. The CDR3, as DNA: TGCGCCAGCAGCCATGACAGGGGACAGGGTGAAGCTTTCTTT. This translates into CASSHDRGQGEAFF.

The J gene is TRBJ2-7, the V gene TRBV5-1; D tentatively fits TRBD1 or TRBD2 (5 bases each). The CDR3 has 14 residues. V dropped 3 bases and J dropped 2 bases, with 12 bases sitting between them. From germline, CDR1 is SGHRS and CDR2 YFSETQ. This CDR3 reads CASSSGTETYEQYF. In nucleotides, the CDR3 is TGCGCCAGCAGCTCCGGGACGGAGACCTACGAGCAGTACTTC.

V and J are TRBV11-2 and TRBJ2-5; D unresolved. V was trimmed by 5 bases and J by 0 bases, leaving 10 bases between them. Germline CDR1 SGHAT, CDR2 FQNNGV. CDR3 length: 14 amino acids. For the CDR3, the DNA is TGTGCCAGCAGCCCCTTAGACTACCAAGAGACCCAGTACTTC. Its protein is CASSPLDYQETQYF.

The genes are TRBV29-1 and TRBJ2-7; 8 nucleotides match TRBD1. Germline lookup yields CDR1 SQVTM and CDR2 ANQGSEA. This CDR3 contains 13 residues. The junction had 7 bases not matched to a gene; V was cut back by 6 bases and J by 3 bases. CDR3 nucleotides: TGCAGCGTCGAGACAGGGGTCAACTACGAGCAGTACTTC. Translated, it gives CSVETGVNYEQYF.

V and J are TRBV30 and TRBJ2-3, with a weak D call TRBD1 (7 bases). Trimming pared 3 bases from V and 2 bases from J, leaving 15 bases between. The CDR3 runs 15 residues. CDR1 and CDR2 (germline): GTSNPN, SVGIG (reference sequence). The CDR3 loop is CAWSGSGGFTDTQYF. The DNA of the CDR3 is TGTGCCTGGAGCGGGTCAGGGGGGTTCACAGATACGCAGTATTTT.

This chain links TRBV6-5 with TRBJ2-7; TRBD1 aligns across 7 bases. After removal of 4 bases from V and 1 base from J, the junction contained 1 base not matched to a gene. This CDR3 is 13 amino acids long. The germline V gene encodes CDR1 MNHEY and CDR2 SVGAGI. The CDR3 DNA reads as TGTGCCAGCAGTTGGGGACAGTCCTACGAGCAGTACTTC. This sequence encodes CASSWGQSYEQYF.

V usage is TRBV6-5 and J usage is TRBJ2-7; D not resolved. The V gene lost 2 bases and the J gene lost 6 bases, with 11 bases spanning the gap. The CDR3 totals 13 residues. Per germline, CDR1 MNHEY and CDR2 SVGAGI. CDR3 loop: CASSYENTGEQYF. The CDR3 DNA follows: TGTGCCAGCAGTTACGAAAATACGGGCGAGCAGTACTTC.